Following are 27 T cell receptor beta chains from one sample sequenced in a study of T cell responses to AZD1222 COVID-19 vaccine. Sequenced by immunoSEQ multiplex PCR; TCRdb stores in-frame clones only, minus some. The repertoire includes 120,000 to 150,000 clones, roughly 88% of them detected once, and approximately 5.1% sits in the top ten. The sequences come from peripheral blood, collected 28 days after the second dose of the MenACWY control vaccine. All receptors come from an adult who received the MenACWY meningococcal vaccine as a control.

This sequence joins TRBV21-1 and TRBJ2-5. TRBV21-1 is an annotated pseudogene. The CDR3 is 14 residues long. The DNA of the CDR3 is TGTGCCAGCAGTCACAACTCCGGGGCTCGAGCCCAGTACTTC. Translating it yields CASSHNSGARAQYF.

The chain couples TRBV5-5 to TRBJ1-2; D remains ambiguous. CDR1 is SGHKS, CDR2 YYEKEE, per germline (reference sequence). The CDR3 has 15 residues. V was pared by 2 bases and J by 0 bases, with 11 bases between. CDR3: CASSLGAASNYGYTF. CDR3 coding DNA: TGTGCCAGCAGCTTAGGAGCGGCCTCTAACTATGGCTACACCTTC.

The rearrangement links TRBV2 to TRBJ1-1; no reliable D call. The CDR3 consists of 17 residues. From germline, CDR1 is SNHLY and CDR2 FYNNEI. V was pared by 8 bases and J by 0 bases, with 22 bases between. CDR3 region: CASLPARMTSMNTEAFF. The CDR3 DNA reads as TGTGCCAGCTTGCCCGCCCGAATGACCAGCATGAACACTGAAGCTTTCTTT.

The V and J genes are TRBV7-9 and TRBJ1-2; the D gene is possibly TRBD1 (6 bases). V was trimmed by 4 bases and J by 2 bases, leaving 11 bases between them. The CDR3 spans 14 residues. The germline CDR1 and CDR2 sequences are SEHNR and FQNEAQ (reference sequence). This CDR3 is CASSYNQGNYGYTF. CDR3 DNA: TGTGCCAGCAGCTATAACCAGGGGAACTATGGCTACACCTTC.

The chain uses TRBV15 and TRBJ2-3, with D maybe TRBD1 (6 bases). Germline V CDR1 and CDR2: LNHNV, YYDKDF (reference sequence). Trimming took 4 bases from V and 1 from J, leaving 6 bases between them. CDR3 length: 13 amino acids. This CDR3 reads CATSNRGTDTQYF. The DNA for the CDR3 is TGTGCCACCAGCAACAGGGGCACAGATACGCAGTATTTT.

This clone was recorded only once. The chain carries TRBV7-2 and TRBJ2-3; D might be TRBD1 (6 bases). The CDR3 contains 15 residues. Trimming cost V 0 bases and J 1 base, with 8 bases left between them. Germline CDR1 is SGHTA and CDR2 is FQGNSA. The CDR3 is CASSLAPGGTDTQYF. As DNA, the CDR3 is TGTGCCAGCAGCTTAGCACCAGGGGGCACAGATACGCAGTATTTT. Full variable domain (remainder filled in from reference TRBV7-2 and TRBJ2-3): GAGVSQSPSNKVTEKGKDVELRCDPISGHTALYWYRQSLGQGLEFLIYFQGNSAPDKSGLPSDRFSAERTGGSVSTLTIQRTQQEDSAVYLCASSLAPGGTDTQYFGPGTRLTVL.

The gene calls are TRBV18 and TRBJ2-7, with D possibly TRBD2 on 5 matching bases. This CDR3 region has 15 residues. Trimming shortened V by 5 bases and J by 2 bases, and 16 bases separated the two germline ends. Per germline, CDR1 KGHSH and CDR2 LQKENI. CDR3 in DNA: TGTGCCAGCTCATCGGCCCTAGGAGGCGCCTACGAGCAGTACTTC. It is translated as CASSSALGGAYEQYF.

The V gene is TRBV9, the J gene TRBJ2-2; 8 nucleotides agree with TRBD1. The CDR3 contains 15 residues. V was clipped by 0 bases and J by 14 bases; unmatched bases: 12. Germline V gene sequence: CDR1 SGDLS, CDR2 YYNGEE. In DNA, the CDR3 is TGTGCCAGCAGCGTAGCCCCGACGGGACAGGTGAAACTGTTTTTT. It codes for CASSVAPTGQVKLFF.

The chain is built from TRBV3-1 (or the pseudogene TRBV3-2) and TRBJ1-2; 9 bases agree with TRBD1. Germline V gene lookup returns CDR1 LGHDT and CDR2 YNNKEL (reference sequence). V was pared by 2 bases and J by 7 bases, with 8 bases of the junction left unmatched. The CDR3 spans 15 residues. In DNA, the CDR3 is TGTGCCAGCAGCCAAAATCCCGGGACAGGGTCTGGCTACACCTTC. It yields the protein CASSQNPGTGSGYTF.

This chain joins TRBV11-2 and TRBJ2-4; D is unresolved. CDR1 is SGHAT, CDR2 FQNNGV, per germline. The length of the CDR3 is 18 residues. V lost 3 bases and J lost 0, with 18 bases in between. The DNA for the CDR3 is TGTGCCAGCAGCTTGTCGACACAGCCACTCGTAGCCAAAAACATTCAGTACTTC. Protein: CASSLSTQPLVAKNIQYF.

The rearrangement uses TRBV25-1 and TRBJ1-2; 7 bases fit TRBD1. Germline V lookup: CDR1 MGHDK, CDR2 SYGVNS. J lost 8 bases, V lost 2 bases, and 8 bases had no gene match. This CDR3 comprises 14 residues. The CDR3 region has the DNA TGTGCCAGCAGTGAACTAGGGGGCGTGGGAGGCTACACCTTC. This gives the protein CASSELGGVGGYTF.

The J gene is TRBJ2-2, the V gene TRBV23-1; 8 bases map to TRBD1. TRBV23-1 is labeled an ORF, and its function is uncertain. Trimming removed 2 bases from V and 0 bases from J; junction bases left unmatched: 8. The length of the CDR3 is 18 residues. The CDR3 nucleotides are TGCGCCAGCAGTCAAGGGGGCAGGGGGCTTTCGAACACCGGGGAGCTGTTTTTT. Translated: CASSQGGRGLSNTGELFF.

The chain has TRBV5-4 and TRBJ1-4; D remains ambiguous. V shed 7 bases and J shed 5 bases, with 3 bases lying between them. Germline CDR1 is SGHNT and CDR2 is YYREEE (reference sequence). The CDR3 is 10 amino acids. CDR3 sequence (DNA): TGTGCCAGCGGGAATGAAAAACTGTTTTTT. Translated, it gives CASGNEKLFF. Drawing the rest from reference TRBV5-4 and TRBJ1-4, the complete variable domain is ETGVTQSPTHLIKTRGQQVTLRCSSQSGHNTVSWYQQALGQGPQFIFQYYREEENGRGNFPPRFSGLQFPNYSSELNVNALELDDSALYLCASGNEKLFFGSGTQLSVL.

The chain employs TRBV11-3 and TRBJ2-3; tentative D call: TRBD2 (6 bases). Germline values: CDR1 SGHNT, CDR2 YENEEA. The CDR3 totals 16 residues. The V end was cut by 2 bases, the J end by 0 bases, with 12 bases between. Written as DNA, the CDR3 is TGTGCCAGCAGCTTAAGGTCGGGGGAGAGCACAGATACGCAGTATTTT. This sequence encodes CASSLRSGESTDTQYF.

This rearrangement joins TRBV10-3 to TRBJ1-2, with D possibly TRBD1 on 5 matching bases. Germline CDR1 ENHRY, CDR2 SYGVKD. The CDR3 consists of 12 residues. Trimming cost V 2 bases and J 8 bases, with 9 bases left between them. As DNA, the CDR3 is TGTGCCATCAGTGAGAGTGGGGGAGGCTACACCTTC. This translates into CAISESGGGYTF.

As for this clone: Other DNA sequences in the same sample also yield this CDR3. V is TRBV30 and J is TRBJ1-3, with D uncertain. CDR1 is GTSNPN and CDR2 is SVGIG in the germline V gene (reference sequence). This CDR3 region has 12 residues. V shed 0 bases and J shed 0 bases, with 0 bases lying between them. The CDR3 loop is CAWSVSGNTIYF. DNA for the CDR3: TGTGCCTGGAGTGTCTCTGGAAACACCATATATTTT. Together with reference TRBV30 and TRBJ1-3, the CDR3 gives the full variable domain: SQTIHQWPATLVQPVGSPLSLECTVEGTSNPNLYWYRQAAGRGLQLLFYSVGIGQISSEVPQNLSASRPQDRQFILSSKKLLLSDSGFYLCAWSVSGNTIYFGEGSWLTVV.

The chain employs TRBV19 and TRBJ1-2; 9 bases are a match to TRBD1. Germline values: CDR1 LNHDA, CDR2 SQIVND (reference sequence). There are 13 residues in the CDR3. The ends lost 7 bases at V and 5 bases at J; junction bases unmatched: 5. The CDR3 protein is CASKQDRGYGYTF. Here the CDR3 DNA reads TGTGCCAGTAAACAGGACAGGGGTTATGGCTACACCTTC.

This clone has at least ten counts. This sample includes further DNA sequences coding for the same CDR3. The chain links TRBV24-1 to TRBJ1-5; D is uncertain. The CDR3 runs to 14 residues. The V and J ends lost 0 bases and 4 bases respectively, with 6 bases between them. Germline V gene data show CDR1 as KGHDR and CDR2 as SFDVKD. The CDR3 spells CATSDLGRNQPQHF. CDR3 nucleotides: TGTGCCACCAGTGATTTGGGACGGAATCAGCCCCAGCATTTT.

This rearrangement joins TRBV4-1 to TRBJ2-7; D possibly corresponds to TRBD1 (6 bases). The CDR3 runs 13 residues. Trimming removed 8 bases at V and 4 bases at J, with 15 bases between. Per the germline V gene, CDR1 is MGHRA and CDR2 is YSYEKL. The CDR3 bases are TGCGCCAGCGGGCTAGGGGGAGATTACGAGCAGTACTTC. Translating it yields CASGLGGDYEQYF.

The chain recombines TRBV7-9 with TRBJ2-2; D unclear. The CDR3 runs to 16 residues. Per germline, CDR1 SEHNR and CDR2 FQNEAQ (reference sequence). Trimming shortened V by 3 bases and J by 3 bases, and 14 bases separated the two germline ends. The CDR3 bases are TGTGCCAGCAGCTTCTCGAGGACGGCCGACACCGGGGAGCTGTTTTTT. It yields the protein CASSFSRTADTGELFF.

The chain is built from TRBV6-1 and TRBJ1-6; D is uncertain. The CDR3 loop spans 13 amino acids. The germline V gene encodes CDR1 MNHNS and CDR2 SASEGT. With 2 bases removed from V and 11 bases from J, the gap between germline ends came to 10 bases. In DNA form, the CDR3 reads TGTGCCAGCAGTGAAAATCGCCTGACACCCCTCCACTTT. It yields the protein CASSENRLTPLHF.

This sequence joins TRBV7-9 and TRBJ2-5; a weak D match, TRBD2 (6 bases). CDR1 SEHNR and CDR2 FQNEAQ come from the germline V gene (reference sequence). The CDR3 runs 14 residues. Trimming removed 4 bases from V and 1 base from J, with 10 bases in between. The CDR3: CASSSRTIQETQYF. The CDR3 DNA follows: TGTGCCAGCAGCTCGAGGACTATCCAAGAGACCCAGTACTTC.

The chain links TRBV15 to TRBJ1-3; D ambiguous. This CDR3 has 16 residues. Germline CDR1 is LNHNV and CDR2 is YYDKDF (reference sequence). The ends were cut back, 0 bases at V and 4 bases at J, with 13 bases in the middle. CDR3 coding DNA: TGTGCCACCAGCAGAGATATGGCGGACGGCGGAAACACCATATATTTT. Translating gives CATSRDMADGGNTIYF. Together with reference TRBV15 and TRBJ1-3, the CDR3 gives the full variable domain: DAMVIQNPRYQVTQFGKPVTLSCSQTLNHNVMYWYQQKSSQAPKLLFHYYDKDFNNEADTPDNFQSRRPNTSFCFLDIRSPGLGDTAMYLCATSRDMADGGNTIYFGEGSWLTVV.

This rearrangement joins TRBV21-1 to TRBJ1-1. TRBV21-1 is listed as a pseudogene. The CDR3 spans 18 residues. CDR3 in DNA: TGTGCCAGCAGCAAAAGGGTAGGGAAACCCTCGATAAGGCGCGGAGCTTTCTTT. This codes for CASSKRVGKPSIRRGAFF.

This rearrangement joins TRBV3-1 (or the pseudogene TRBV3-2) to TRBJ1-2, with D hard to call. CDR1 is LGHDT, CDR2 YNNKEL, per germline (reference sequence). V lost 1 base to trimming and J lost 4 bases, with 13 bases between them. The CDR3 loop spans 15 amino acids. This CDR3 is CASSQVSEGLYGYTF. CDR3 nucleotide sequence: TGTGCCAGCAGCCAAGTTTCAGAGGGCCTCTATGGCTACACCTTC.

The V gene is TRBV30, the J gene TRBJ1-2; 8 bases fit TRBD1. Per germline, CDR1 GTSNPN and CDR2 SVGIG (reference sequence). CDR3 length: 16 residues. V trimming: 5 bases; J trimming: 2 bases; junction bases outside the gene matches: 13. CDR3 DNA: TGTGCCTGGGCGGACAGGGTAATTGGAGGCAACTATGGCTACACCTTC. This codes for CAWADRVIGGNYGYTF.

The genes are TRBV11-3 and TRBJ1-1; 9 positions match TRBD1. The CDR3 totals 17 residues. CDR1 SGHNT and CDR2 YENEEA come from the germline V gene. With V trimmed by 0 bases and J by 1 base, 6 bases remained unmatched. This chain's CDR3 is CASSLERMGQGNTEAFF. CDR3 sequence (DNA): TGTGCCAGCAGCTTAGAACGAATGGGACAGGGGAACACTGAAGCTTTCTTT. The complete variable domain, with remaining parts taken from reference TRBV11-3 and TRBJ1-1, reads EAGVVQSPRYKIIEKKQPVAFWCNPISGHNTLYWYLQNLGQGPELLIRYENEEAVDDSQLPKDRFSAERLKGVDSTLKIQPAELGDSAVYLCASSLERMGQGNTEAFFGQGTRLTVV.